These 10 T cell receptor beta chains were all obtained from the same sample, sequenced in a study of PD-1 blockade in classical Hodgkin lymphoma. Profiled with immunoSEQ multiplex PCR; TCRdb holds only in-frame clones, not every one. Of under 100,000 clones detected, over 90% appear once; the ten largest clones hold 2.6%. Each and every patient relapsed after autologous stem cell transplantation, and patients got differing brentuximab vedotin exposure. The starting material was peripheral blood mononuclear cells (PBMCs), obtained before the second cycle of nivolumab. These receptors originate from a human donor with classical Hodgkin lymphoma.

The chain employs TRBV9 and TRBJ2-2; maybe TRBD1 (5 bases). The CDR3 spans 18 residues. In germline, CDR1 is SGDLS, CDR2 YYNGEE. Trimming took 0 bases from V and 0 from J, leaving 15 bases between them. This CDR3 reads CASSVEFGRGSNTGELFF. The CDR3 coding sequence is TGTGCCAGCAGCGTAGAATTCGGTAGGGGTTCGAACACCGGGGAGCTGTTTTTT.

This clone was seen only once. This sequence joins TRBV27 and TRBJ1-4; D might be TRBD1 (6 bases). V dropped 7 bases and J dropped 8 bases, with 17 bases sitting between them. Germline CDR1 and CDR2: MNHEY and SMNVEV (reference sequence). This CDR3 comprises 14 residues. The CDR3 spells CASTIAGAREKLFF. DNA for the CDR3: TGTGCCAGCACTATCGCGGGGGCGAGGGAAAAACTGTTTTTT.

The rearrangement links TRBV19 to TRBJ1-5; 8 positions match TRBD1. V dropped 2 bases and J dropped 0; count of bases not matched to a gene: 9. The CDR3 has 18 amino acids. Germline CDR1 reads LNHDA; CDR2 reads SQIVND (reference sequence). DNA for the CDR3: TGTGCCAGTAGTATATTGGGACAGGCGACTTATAGCAATCAGCCCCAGCATTTT. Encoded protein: CASSILGQATYSNQPQHF.

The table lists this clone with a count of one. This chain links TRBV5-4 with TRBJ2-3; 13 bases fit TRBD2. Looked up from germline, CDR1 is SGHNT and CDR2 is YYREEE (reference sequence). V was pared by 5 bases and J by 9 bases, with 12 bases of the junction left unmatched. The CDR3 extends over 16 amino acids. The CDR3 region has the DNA TGTGCCAGCAGACCTACTAGCGGGAGGGCCATAGCGACGCAGTATTTT. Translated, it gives CASRPTSGRAIATQYF.

In nucleotides, the CDR3 is TGTGCCAGCTCACCGGACAGCCAAGAGACCCAGTACTTC. Protein product: CASSPDSQETQYF. The genes are TRBV18 and TRBJ2-5, with a tentative D call TRBD1 (6 bases). Trimming removed 3 bases at V and 1 base at J, with 6 bases between. Germline V gene sequence: CDR1 KGHSH, CDR2 LQKENI. CDR3 length equals 13 residues. The entire variable domain, with the rest obtained from reference TRBV18 and TRBJ2-5, is as follows: NAGVMQNPRHLVRRRGQEARLRCSPMKGHSHVYWYRQLPEEGLKFMVYLQKENIIDESGMPKERFSAEFPKEGPSILRIQQVVRGDSAAYFCASSPDSQETQYFGPGTRLLVL.

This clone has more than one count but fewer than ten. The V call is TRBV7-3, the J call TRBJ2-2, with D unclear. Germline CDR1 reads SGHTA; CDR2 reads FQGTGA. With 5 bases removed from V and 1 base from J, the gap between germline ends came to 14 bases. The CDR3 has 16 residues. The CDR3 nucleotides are TGTGCCAGCAGCCCGAGATCCTTGCAGAACACCGGGGAGCTGTTTTTT. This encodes CASSPRSLQNTGELFF.

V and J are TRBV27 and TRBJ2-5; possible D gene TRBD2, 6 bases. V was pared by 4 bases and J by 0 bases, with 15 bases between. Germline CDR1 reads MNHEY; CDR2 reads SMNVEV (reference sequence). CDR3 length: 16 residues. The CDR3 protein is CASSSGDSLYQETQYF. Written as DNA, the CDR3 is TGTGCCAGCAGTTCGGGGGACTCCTTGTACCAAGAGACCCAGTACTTC.

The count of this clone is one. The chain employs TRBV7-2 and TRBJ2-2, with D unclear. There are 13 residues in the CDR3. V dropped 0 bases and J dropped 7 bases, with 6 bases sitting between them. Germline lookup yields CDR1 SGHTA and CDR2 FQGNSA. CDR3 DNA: TGTGCCAGCAGCTTAGCTACCGGCGGGGAGCTGTTTTTT. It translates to CASSLATGGELFF. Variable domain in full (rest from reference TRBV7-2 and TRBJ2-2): GAGVSQSPSNKVTEKGKDVELRCDPISGHTALYWYRQSLGQGLEFLIYFQGNSAPDKSGLPSDRFSAERTGGSVSTLTIQRTQQEDSAVYLCASSLATGGELFFGEGSRLTVL.

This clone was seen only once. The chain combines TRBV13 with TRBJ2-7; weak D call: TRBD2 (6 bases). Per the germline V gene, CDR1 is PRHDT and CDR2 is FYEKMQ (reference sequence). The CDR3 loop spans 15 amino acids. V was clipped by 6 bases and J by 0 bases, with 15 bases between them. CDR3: CASSLISGPSYEQYF. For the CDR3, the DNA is TGTGCCAGCAGTCTAATTAGCGGACCCTCCTACGAGCAGTACTTC.

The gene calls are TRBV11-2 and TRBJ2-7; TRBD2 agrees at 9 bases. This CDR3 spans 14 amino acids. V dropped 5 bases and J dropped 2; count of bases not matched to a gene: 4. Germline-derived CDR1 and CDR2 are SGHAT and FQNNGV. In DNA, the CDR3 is TGTGCCAGCAGCCCGACTAGCGGAACCTACGAGCAGTACTTC. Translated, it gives CASSPTSGTYEQYF.